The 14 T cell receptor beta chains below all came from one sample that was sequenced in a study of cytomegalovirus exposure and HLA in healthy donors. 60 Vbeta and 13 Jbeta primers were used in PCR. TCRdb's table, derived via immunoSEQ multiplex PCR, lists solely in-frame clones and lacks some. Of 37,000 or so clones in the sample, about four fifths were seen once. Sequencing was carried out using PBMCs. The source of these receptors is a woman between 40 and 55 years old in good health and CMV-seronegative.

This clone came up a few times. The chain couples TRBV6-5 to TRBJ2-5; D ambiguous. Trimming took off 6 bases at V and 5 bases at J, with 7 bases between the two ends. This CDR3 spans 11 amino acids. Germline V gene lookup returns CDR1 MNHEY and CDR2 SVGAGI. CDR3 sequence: CASRNGETQYF. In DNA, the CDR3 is TGTGCCAGCAGGAACGGTGAGACCCAGTACTTC.

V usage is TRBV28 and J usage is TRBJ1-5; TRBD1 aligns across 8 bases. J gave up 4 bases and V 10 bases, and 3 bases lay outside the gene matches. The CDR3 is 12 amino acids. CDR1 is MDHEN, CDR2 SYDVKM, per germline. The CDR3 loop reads CATRTGNQPQHF. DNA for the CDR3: TGTGCCACCAGGACAGGGAATCAGCCCCAGCATTTT. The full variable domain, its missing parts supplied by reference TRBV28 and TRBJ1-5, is DVKVTQSSRYLVKRTGEKVFLECVQDMDHENMFWYRQDPGLGLRLIYFSYDVKMKEKGDIPEGYSVSREKKERFSLILESASTNQTSMYLCATRTGNQPQHFGDGTRLSIL.

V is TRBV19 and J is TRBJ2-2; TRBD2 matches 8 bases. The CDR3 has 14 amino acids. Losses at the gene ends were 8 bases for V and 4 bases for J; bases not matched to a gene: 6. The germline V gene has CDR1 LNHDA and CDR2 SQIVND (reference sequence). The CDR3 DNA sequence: TGTGCCAGTCGGGGGGGCCTGTTCACCGGGGAGCTGTTTTTT. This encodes CASRGGLFTGELFF.

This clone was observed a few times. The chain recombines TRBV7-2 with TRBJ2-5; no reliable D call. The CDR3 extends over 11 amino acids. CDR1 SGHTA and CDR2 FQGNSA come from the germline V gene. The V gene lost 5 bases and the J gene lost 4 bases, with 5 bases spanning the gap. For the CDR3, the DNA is TGTGCCAGCAGCCTAACAGAGACCCAGTACTTC. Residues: CASSLTETQYF.

The CDR3: CARKTGEAFF. The CDR3 region has the DNA TGTGCCAGAAAAACAGGGGAGGCTTTCTTT. V is TRBV25-1 and J is TRBJ1-1, with 7 bases matching TRBD1. The CDR3 extends over 10 amino acids. Germline-derived CDR1 and CDR2 are MGHDK and SYGVNS. Trimming took 9 bases from V and 11 from J; bases not matched to a gene: 6.

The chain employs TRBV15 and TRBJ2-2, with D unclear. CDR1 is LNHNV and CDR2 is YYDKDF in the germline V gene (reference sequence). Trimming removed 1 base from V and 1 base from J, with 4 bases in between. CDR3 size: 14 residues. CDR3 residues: CATSRARNTGELFF. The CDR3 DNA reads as TGTGCCACCAGCAGAGCCCGGAACACCGGGGAGCTGTTTTTT.

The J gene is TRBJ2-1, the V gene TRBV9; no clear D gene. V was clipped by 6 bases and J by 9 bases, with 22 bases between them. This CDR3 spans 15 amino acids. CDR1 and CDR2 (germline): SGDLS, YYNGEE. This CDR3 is CASILTVLFLAEQFF. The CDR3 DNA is TGTGCCAGCATTTTAACTGTTCTCTTCCTCGCTGAGCAGTTCTTC.

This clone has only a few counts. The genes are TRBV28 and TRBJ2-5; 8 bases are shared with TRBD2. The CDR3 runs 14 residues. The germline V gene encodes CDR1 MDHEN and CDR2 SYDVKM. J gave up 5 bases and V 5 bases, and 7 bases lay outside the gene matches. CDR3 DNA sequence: TGTGCCAGCAGTACGGGACTAGGCGCTGAGACCCAGTACTTC. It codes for CASSTGLGAETQYF.

The CDR3 loop is CASSPQTGATNTEAFF. In DNA form, the CDR3 reads TGTGCCAGCAGCCCTCAGACAGGGGCCACGAACACTGAAGCTTTCTTT. The V and J genes are TRBV7-2 and TRBJ1-1; 8 positions agree with TRBD1. This CDR3 spans 16 amino acids. V lost 5 bases, J lost 1 base, and 9 bases stayed unmatched. The V gene's germline CDR1 is SGHTA and CDR2 FQGNSA. Supplemented by reference TRBV7-2 and TRBJ1-1, the full variable domain reads GAGVSQSPSNKVTEKGKDVELRCDPISGHTALYWYRQSLGQGLEFLIYFQGNSAPDKSGLPSDRFSAERTGGSVSTLTIQRTQQEDSAVYLCASSPQTGATNTEAFFGQGTRLTVV.

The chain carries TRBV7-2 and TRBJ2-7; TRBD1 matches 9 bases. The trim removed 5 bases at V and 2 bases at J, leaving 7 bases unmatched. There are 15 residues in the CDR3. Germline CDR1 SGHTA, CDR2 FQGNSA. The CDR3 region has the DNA TGTGCCAGCAGCCCCTACAGGGGGCATCCCTACGAGCAGTACGTC. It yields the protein CASSPYRGHPYEQYV.

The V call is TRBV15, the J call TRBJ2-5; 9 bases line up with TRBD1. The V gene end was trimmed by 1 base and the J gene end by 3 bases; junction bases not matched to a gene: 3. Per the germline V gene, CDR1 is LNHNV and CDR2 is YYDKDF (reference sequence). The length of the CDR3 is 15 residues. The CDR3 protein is CATSRGGQGKETQYF. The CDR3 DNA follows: TGTGCCACCAGCAGAGGGGGACAGGGAAAAGAGACCCAGTACTTC.

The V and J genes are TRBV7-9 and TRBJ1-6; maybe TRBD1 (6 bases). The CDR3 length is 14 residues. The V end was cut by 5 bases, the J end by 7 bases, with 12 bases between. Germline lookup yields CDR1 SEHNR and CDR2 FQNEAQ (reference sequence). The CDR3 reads CASSRGTTNSPLHF. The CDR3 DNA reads TGTGCCAGCAGCAGGGGGACGACAAATTCACCCCTCCACTTT.

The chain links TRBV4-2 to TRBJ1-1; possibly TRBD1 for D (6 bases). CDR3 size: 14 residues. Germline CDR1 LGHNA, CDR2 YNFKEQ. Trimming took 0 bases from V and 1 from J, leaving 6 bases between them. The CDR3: CASSQEQGNTEAFF. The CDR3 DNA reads TGTGCCAGCAGCCAAGAACAGGGGAACACTGAAGCTTTCTTT.

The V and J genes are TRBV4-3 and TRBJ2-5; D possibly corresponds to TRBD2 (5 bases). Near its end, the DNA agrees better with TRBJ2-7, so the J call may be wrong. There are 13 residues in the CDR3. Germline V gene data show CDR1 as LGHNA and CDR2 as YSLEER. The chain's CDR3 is CASSQGGAYEQYF. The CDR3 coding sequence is TGCGCCAGCAGCCAAGGGGGAGCCTACGAGCAGTACTTC.